This T cell receptor beta chain derives from a study of vaccination and CD4 T cells after COVID-19. Whole-study context: Nasal swab PCR detected SARS-CoV-2 in convalescent patients, who comprised about nine mild cases and one severe case. The makeup of the convalescents was six males and four females, two of them Hispanic. Sampling that followed vaccination took place a median about 71 days after dose two, within a range of 14 to 241. SARS-CoV-2, HCoV-NL63, HCoV-OC43 and HCoV-229E supplied the overlapping spike peptides used to stimulate cells.

The Oncomine TCR Beta short-read assay generated sequence data from the DNA of cultured CD4+ T cells. A single record per CDR3 protein comes from TCRdb applying MiXCR to the PCR reads. The table includes 11,000 or so distinct CDR3 sequences, around half detected once. Concerning this clonotype itself: Antigen unknown.

Treatment in this sample: approximately 11-day PBMC culture with coronavirus spike peptide pools or control peptides (ViraFEST assay). The receptor was derived from a human donor who had recovered from COVID-19. Sequencing used CD4+ T cells from blood, cultured in vitro.

CDR3 in amino acids: CASSVSNQPQHF. CDR3 DNA: TGTGCCAGCAGTGTTAGCAATCAGCCCCAGCATTTT. The chain carries TRBV2 and TRBJ1-5; D remains unclear. CDR1 and CDR2 (germline): SNHLY, FYNNEI. Trimming took 4 bases from V and 0 from J, leaving 1 base between them. The CDR3 is made up of 12 amino acids.